This TCR beta chain was identified during a study of metastatic and nonmetastatic thyroid tumors. In the study overall: Across blood and tumor or nodule tissue, repertoires from malignant and benign thyroid patients were compared with one another.

Germline-derived CDR1 and CDR2 are DFQATT and SNEGSKA (reference sequence). The CDR3 spans 14 residues. V lost 5 bases to trimming and J lost 3 bases, with 16 bases between them. TCRdb reassembled clones from the PCR reads with MiXCR. Among approximately 42,000 clones listed, roughly a quarter were seen once. Thyroid surgery had not been preceded by any treatment in any patient. The material sequenced was tumor tissue. This clonotype originated in a female donor with papillary thyroid cancer or a benign thyroid nodule (not recorded which). Some clones in this sample may be carry-over from other donors' samples. The chain recombines TRBV20-1 with TRBJ1-1; a possible D gene is TRBD1 (6 bases). The CDR3 DNA sequence: TGCAGTGCTTATACAAACAGGGTGGACACTGAAGCTTTCTTT. Its translation: CSAYTNRVDTEAFF.